This TCR beta chain originates from a study of T-cell reconstitution after alpha-beta-depleted transplantation in children. In this sample, this clonotype turned up a few times. V trimming: 2 bases; J trimming: 4 bases; junction bases outside the gene matches: 8. Per germline, CDR1 SQVTM and CDR2 ANQGSEA. CDR3 length equals 14 residues. This sample's TCRbeta library carried unique molecular identifier barcodes. One entry per CDR3 protein, called by TCRdb with MiXCR from the PCR reads. The sample has some 590,000 distinct CDR3 sequences; about 11% are singletons. The chain has TRBV29-1 and TRBJ2-7; TRBD1 matches 7 bases. The input for sequencing was PBMCs from the stem cell graft donor, taken from the stem cell graft. The TCR comes from a human donor who donated a stem cell graft to a child with acute myeloid leukemia. The CDR3 region has the DNA TGCAGCGTTGAACAGGCAGGGGGTCGGTACGAGCAGTACTTC. As protein: CSVEQAGGRYEQYF.